These 20 T cell receptor beta chains were sequenced from one sample in a study of cytomegalovirus exposure and HLA in healthy donors. The study ran its PCR with 60 Vbeta and 13 Jbeta primers. Clones were read by immunoSEQ multiplex PCR, and TCRdb kept only the in-frame ones, dropping some. This table holds 100,000 to 120,000 clones, 78% found once. Sequenced: PBMCs. These receptors were collected from a man aged 30 to 39 in good health and CMV-seronegative.

As DNA, the CDR3 is TGTGCCAGCAGCTCTAATGCGGGGGGCAGACAAGAGACCCAGTACTTC. Its translation: CASSSNAGGRQETQYF. This chain uses TRBV5-4 with TRBJ2-5; 8 bases fit TRBD2. Per the germline V gene, CDR1 is SGHNT and CDR2 is YYREEE (reference sequence). The trim removed 3 bases at V and 2 bases at J, leaving 9 bases unmatched. The CDR3 extends over 16 amino acids.

The chain joins TRBV5-1 to TRBJ1-4; TRBD1 might be the D (6 bases). The V end lost 5 bases, the J end lost 0 bases, and 20 bases lay between the germline ends. Per the germline V gene, CDR1 is SGHRS and CDR2 is YFSETQ. The CDR3 runs to 18 residues. The CDR3 region is CASRASGTSQSTNEKLFF. The CDR3 DNA sequence: TGCGCCAGCAGGGCATCCGGGACAAGTCAATCAACTAATGAAAAACTGTTTTTT. Supplemented by reference TRBV5-1 and TRBJ1-4, the full variable domain reads KAGVTQTPRYLIKTRGQQVTLSCSPISGHRSVSWYQQTPGQGLQFLFEYFSETQRNKGNFPGRFSGRQFSNSRSEMNVSTLELGDSALYLCASRASGTSQSTNEKLFFGSGTQLSVL.

The chain is built from TRBV19 and TRBJ1-2, with D perhaps matching TRBD1 (6 bases). The germline V gene has CDR1 LNHDA and CDR2 SQIVND (reference sequence). V was pared by 7 bases and J by 3 bases, with 21 bases between. This CDR3 is built from 16 residues. CDR3 DNA sequence: TGTGCCAGTACCACGAGGGACATCCGGAACTACTATGGCTACACCTTC. This translates into CASTTRDIRNYYGYTF.

The rearrangement uses TRBV5-4 and TRBJ2-1, with 7 bases matching TRBD2. The CDR3 totals 16 residues. Germline CDR1 SGHNT, CDR2 YYREEE (reference sequence). V lost 0 bases to trimming and J lost 0 bases; unmatched junction nucleotides: 3. The CDR3 DNA sequence: TGTGCCAGCAGCTTGGGCGGGAGTGACTCCTACAATGAGCAGTTCTTC. Its protein is CASSLGGSDSYNEQFF. The whole variable domain, remainder taken from reference TRBV5-4 and TRBJ2-1, is ETGVTQSPTHLIKTRGQQVTLRCSSQSGHNTVSWYQQALGQGPQFIFQYYREEENGRGNFPPRFSGLQFPNYSSELNVNALELDDSALYLCASSLGGSDSYNEQFFGPGTRLTVL.

The chain recombines TRBV5-1 with TRBJ1-1; possibly TRBD1 for D (6 bases). Trimming removed 4 bases at V and 1 base at J, with 14 bases between. CDR1 SGHRS and CDR2 YFSETQ come from the germline V gene. CDR3 size: 15 residues. The CDR3 here is CASSMDRGANTEAFF. In DNA form, the CDR3 reads TGCGCCAGCAGCATGGACCGGGGGGCGAACACTGAAGCTTTCTTT.

The chain recombines TRBV11-3 with TRBJ2-2; 8 nucleotides agree with TRBD1. This CDR3 is 18 amino acids long. Per the germline V gene, CDR1 is SGHNT and CDR2 is YENEEA. Losses at the gene ends were 5 bases for V and 7 bases for J; bases not matched to a gene: 18. This CDR3 reads CASSRGVEDRVVLGELFF. The CDR3 region has the DNA TGTGCCAGCAGCCGTGGCGTTGAGGACAGGGTGGTACTCGGGGAGCTGTTTTTT.

This clone showed up just a few times. This chain uses TRBV27 with TRBJ1-1, with no clear D. CDR3 length equals 13 residues. CDR1 is MNHEY and CDR2 is SMNVEV in the germline V gene (reference sequence). V shed 9 bases and J shed 7 bases, with 18 bases lying between them. The CDR3 is CASGVRGPLEAFF. The CDR3 DNA reads as TGTGCCAGTGGGGTCCGAGGGCCCCTTGAAGCTTTCTTT.

The V call is TRBV4-3, the J call TRBJ1-4; perhaps TRBD1 as D (5 bases). The CDR3 is 13 residues long. CDR1 is LGHNA, CDR2 YSLEER, per germline. V lost 1 base and J 8 bases, leaving 8 bases between the germline ends. CDR3 nucleotide sequence: TGCGCCAGCAGCCAAGCGCAGGGCGAAAAACTGTTTTTT. It yields the protein CASSQAQGEKLFF.

The chain links TRBV7-9 to TRBJ2-1; 10 positions agree with TRBD2. V lost 1 base, J lost 2 bases, and 2 bases stayed unmatched. Per germline, CDR1 SEHNR and CDR2 FQNEAQ (reference sequence). The CDR3 consists of 16 residues. The CDR3 DNA reads TGTGCCAGCAGCTTAGTAAGCGGGAGGGCCTACAATGAGCAGTTCTTC. It encodes CASSLVSGRAYNEQFF.

The chain couples TRBV19 to TRBJ1-1; TRBD1 matches 8 bases. The CDR3 loop spans 15 amino acids. V lost 6 bases to trimming and J lost 1 base; unmatched junction nucleotides: 7. Germline CDR1 is LNHDA and CDR2 is SQIVND (reference sequence). In nucleotides, the CDR3 is TGTGCCAGTAGATACCAGGGGGCGCCGAACACTGAAGCTTTCTTT. Translation gives CASRYQGAPNTEAFF.

This rearrangement joins TRBV27 to TRBJ2-7, with D possibly being TRBD2 (6 bases). The V end was cut by 0 bases, the J end by 2 bases, with 8 bases between. In germline, CDR1 is MNHEY, CDR2 SMNVEV (reference sequence). CDR3 length: 14 residues. CDR3 in DNA: TGTGCCAGCAGTTTATCGACGGGGGCCTACGAGCAGTACTTC. Translation gives CASSLSTGAYEQYF.

The chain carries TRBV5-4 and TRBJ2-5; 7 nucleotides match TRBD1. V lost 4 bases and J lost 5; bases outside the gene matches: 11. CDR3 length: 15 residues. CDR1 and CDR2 (germline): SGHNT, YYREEE (reference sequence). The CDR3 region is CASSPGGRRRETQYF. CDR3 bases: TGTGCCAGCAGCCCAGGGGGACGGAGGCGGGAGACCCAGTACTTC.

V and J are TRBV7-9 and TRBJ1-5; D unresolved. V was clipped by 3 bases and J by 2 bases, with 8 bases between them. This CDR3 has 14 residues. Germline-derived CDR1 and CDR2 are SEHNR and FQNEAQ (reference sequence). As DNA, the CDR3 is TGTGCCAGCAGCTTCGCCGGGGGCAATCAGCCCCAGCATTTT. It yields the protein CASSFAGGNQPQHF.

This chain joins TRBV28 and TRBJ2-1, with TRBD2 identical over 10 bases. The CDR3 loop spans 14 amino acids. Germline V gene lookup returns CDR1 MDHEN and CDR2 SYDVKM. After removal of 2 bases from V and 5 bases from J, the junction contained 0 bases not matched to a gene. DNA for the CDR3: TGTGCCAGCAGTTTACTAGCGGGAGACAATGAGCAGTTCTTC. It translates to CASSLLAGDNEQFF.

The chain has TRBV10-3 and TRBJ2-3, with 8 bases that match TRBD1. Germline V gene lookup returns CDR1 ENHRY and CDR2 SYGVKD. V was pared by 0 bases and J by 1 base, with 12 bases of the junction left unmatched. CDR3 length: 19 amino acids. The CDR3 loop is CAISESYQGASRGTDTQYF. CDR3 in DNA: TGTGCCATCAGTGAGTCGTATCAGGGGGCTTCACGAGGCACAGATACGCAGTATTTT.

This rearrangement joins TRBV7-9 to TRBJ2-5; possible D gene TRBD2, 7 bases. Germline assignment: CDR1 SEHNR and CDR2 FQNEAQ (reference sequence). CDR3 length equals 15 residues. Trimming shortened V by 2 bases and J by 8 bases, and 18 bases separated the two germline ends. The CDR3 DNA is TGTGCCAGCAGCTTATCATCGGGGGGCGCGTCCACCCAGTACTTC. It is translated as CASSLSSGGASTQYF. The full variable domain, completed using reference TRBV7-9 and TRBJ2-5, is DTGVSQNPRHKITKRGQNVTFRCDPISEHNRLYWYRQTLGQGPEFLTYFQNEAQLEKSRLLSDRFSAERPKGSFSTLEIQRTEQGDSAMYLCASSLSSGGASTQYFGPGTRLLVL.

This clone was picked up a small number of times. This sequence joins TRBV5-1 and TRBJ2-7; a possible D gene is TRBD2 (6 bases). Germline V gives CDR1 SGHRS, CDR2 YFSETQ. There are 14 residues in the CDR3. V was trimmed by 2 bases and J by 3 bases, leaving 12 bases between them. The CDR3 region is CASSLGREHYEQYF. In nucleotides, the CDR3 is TGCGCCAGCAGCTTAGGGCGGGAACACTACGAGCAGTACTTC.

The chain uses TRBV19 and TRBJ2-6; 9 positions match TRBD1. V gave up 0 bases and J gave up 1 base; unmatched junction bases: 10. CDR3 size: 20 residues. Germline CDR1 and CDR2: LNHDA and SQIVND (reference sequence). The CDR3 here is CASSIDRPGQGTSGANVLTF. For the CDR3, the DNA is TGTGCCAGTAGTATAGATCGGCCGGGACAGGGCACTTCTGGGGCCAACGTCCTGACTTTC.

This clone occurred a few times. The chain joins TRBV10-3 to TRBJ1-2, with no clear D. With 2 bases removed from V and 4 bases from J, the gap between germline ends came to 5 bases. Germline loops: CDR1 ENHRY, CDR2 SYGVKD. The CDR3 length is 12 residues. The CDR3 coding sequence is TGTGCCATCAGTGAGCGGAGCTATGGCTACACCTTC. This encodes CAISERSYGYTF.

V is TRBV19 and J is TRBJ2-5, with D uncertain. V shed 2 bases and J shed 1 base, with 5 bases lying between them. From germline, CDR1 is LNHDA and CDR2 SQIVND (reference sequence). The length of the CDR3 is 13 residues. This chain's CDR3 is CASSIFSQETQYF. Here the CDR3 DNA reads TGTGCCAGTAGTATATTCAGCCAAGAGACCCAGTACTTC.